This TCR beta chain was captured by sequencing in a study of T cell repertoires in ileal Crohn's disease. Remarks on this clone: The antigen remains undetermined.

V was pared by 5 bases and J by 8 bases, with 21 bases between. CDR3 length: 15 amino acids. CDR1 is MDHEN, CDR2 SYDVKM, per germline. As for time point: neoterminal ileum biopsy at postoperative endoscopy, about 6 months after surgery. The repertoire was sequenced with immunoSEQ multiplex PCR; TCRdb's copy has only in-frame clones and lacks some. The table shows 12,000 or so clones, with approximately 80% occurring only once. Overall study results and limits: Sorted CD8 T cells held more high-frequency clones than CD4. Every patient over 26.8% clonality showed endoscopic recurrence. Endoscopy was done a median approximately 7.4 months after surgery.

The clonotype was recovered from an adult with Crohn's disease. Material for sequencing was ileal tissue. The chain uses TRBV28 and TRBJ1-2; a possible D gene is TRBD1 (5 bases). CDR3 residues: CASSPSPGGTKGYTF. The CDR3 coding sequence is TGTGCCAGCAGTCCCTCCCCGGGGGGGACTAAAGGCTACACCTTC.